The rows below give T cell receptor beta chains drawn from one sample of a study of blood T cell repertoires in COVID-19. TCRdb's copy holds only in-frame clones and misses some; the assay was immunoSEQ multiplex PCR. The table includes 80,000 to 100,000 clones, approximately 79% detected once. Sequencing was done on a sample of peripheral blood. The receptors come from a man between 65 and 80 years old with active or convalescent COVID-19. Each CDR3 is given with its conserved first and last residue. The order of the fields is V gene, clone size, J gene, D gene, CDR3 DNA, CDR3 protein. D genes are given only for firm matches. The size field is filled for only some rows; it gives once, few, many or a size class.

V gene: TRBV5-5
clone size: -
J gene: TRBJ2-7
D gene: TRBD1
CDR3 DNA: TGTGCCAGCAGCAGAGACAGGGGACCCGGCGAGCAGTACTTC
CDR3 protein: CASSRDRGPGEQYF

V gene: TRBV14
clone size: -
J gene: TRBJ2-1
D gene: -
CDR3 DNA: TGTGCCAGCAGCCAAGTAGGCGACAGGTCCTACAATGAGCAGTTCTTC
CDR3 protein: CASSQVGDRSYNEQFF

V gene: TRBV15
clone size: few
J gene: TRBJ1-4
D gene: TRBD1
CDR3 DNA: TGTGCCACCAGCTGGGACAGGCGAAATAATGAAAAACTGTTTTTT
CDR3 protein: CATSWDRRNNEKLFF

V gene: TRBV9
clone size: -
J gene: TRBJ1-2
D gene: TRBD1
CDR3 DNA: TGTGCCAGCAGCCCAGGGACAGGGACTTATGGCTACACCTTC
CDR3 protein: CASSPGTGTYGYTF

V gene: TRBV7-9
clone size: few
J gene: TRBJ2-1
D gene: TRBD1
CDR3 DNA: TGTGCCAGCAGCTCACTGACAGGGACAGCTTACAATGAGCAGTTCTTC
CDR3 protein: CASSSLTGTAYNEQFF

V gene: TRBV12-5
clone size: once
J gene: TRBJ1-1
D gene: TRBD1
CDR3 DNA: TGTGCTAGTGGTTTACGGACAGGGCGGACTGAAGCTTTCTTT
CDR3 protein: CASGLRTGRTEAFF

V gene: TRBV6-1
clone size: -
J gene: TRBJ2-4
D gene: -
CDR3 DNA: TGTGCCAGCAGTGAAGCAGGAGGGGGGGGTGTTCAGTACTTC
CDR3 protein: CASSEAGGGGVQYF

V gene: TRBV10-3
clone size: many
J gene: TRBJ1-3
D gene: TRBD1
CDR3 DNA: TGTGCCACAGGGTGGACAGGGCTAAGACCGGCGTTCTCTGGAAACACCATATATTTT
CDR3 protein: CATGWTGLRPAFSGNTIYF

V gene: TRBV5-8
clone size: few
J gene: TRBJ1-5
D gene: -
CDR3 DNA: TGTGCCAGCAACGTGCCGGGGGATCCGAATCAGCCCCAGCATTTT
CDR3 protein: CASNVPGDPNQPQHF

V gene: TRBV3-1/TRBV3-2
clone size: -
J gene: TRBJ1-5
D gene: -
CDR3 DNA: TGTGCCAGCAGCCAAGGACGGGGGCAGCCCCAGCATTTT
CDR3 protein: CASSQGRGQPQHF

V gene: TRBV7-2
clone size: -
J gene: TRBJ2-7
D gene: TRBD2
CDR3 DNA: TGTGCCAGCAGCTTCGGGACTAGCGGGGGCTCCTACGAGCAGTACTTC
CDR3 protein: CASSFGTSGGSYEQYF

V gene: TRBV2
clone size: -
J gene: TRBJ2-1
D gene: -
CDR3 DNA: TGTGCCAGCAGCAGGGGTTACGATGAGCAGTTCTTC
CDR3 protein: CASSRGYDEQFF

V gene: TRBV27
clone size: once
J gene: TRBJ1-2
D gene: -
CDR3 DNA: TGTGCCAGCAGTGCCCGGGGGGTTGGCTACACCTTC
CDR3 protein: CASSARGVGYTF

V gene: TRBV4-1
clone size: -
J gene: TRBJ1-1
D gene: TRBD1
CDR3 DNA: TGCGCCAGCAGCCGGACAGGGGGCATGAACACTGAAGCTTTCTTT
CDR3 protein: CASSRTGGMNTEAFF

V gene: TRBV9
clone size: -
J gene: TRBJ2-5
D gene: -
CDR3 DNA: TGTGCCAGCAGCGTAGGAGCGGAGGAGACCCAGTACTTC
CDR3 protein: CASSVGAEETQYF

V gene: TRBV24-1
clone size: few
J gene: TRBJ2-5
D gene: TRBD2
CDR3 DNA: TGTGCCACCAGTGATGGTGGGGGGGGCCAAGAGACCCAGTACTTC
CDR3 protein: CATSDGGGGQETQYF

V gene: TRBV27
clone size: -
J gene: TRBJ1-1
D gene: -
CDR3 DNA: TGTGCCAGCAGTTCGGCAGGCCAGGGAGCTTTCTTT
CDR3 protein: CASSSAGQGAFF

V gene: TRBV6-1
clone size: -
J gene: TRBJ2-7
D gene: -
CDR3 DNA: TGTGCCAGCAGTGAGCACAGGGCCAACGAGCAGTACTTC
CDR3 protein: CASSEHRANEQYF

V gene: TRBV25-1
clone size: -
J gene: TRBJ1-5
D gene: -
CDR3 DNA: TGTGCCAGCAGTCCTACCGGCGTGAGGTGGCCCCAGCATTTT
CDR3 protein: CASSPTGVRWPQHF

V gene: TRBV28
clone size: few
J gene: TRBJ1-1
D gene: TRBD1
CDR3 DNA: TGTGCCAGCAGTTGGGGACAGGAGTATGAAGCTTTCTTT
CDR3 protein: CASSWGQEYEAFF

V gene: TRBV6-5
clone size: -
J gene: TRBJ1-5
D gene: -
CDR3 DNA: TGTGCCAGCAGTCGCCGGGTAGAGCCCCAGCATTTT
CDR3 protein: CASSRRVEPQHF

V gene: TRBV20-1
clone size: -
J gene: TRBJ2-3
D gene: -
CDR3 DNA: TGCAGTGCTAGTGGGGCCGGGGGACTCACAGATACGCAGTATTTT
CDR3 protein: CSASGAGGLTDTQYF